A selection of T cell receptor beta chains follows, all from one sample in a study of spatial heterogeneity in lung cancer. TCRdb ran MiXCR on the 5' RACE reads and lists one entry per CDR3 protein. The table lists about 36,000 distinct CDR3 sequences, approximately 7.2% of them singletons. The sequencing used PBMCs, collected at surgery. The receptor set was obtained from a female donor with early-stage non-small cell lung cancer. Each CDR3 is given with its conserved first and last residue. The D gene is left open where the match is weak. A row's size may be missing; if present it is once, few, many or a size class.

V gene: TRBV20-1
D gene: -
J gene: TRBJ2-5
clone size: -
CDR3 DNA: TGCAGTGCTGGGCCGGGACTCCAAGAGACCCAGTACTTC
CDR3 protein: CSAGPGLQETQYF

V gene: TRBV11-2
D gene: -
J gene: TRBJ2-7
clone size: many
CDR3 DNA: TGTGCCAGCAGCTTAGAGGGACGGAGCTACGAGCAGTACTTC
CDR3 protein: CASSLEGRSYEQYF

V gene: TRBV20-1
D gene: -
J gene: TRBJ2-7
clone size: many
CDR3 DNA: TGCAGTGCTCAAAGGACTTACGAGCAGTACTTC
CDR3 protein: CSAQRTYEQYF

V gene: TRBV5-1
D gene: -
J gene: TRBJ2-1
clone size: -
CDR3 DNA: TGCGCCAGCAGCTTGGCCATCGGGAATGAGCAGTTCTTC
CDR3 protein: CASSLAIGNEQFF

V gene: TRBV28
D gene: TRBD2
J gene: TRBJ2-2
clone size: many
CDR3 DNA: TGTGCCAGCAGTTCCAATAGCGGGAGTTTGAACACCGGGGAGCTGTTTTTT
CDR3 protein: CASSSNSGSLNTGELFF

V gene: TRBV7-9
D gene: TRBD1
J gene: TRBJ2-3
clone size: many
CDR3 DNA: TGTGCCAGCAGCTTGGGACAGGGGCCAAGCACAGATACGCAGTATTTT
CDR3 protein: CASSLGQGPSTDTQYF

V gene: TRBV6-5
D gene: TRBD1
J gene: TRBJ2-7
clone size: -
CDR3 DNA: TGTGCCAGCAGTTACAACACAGTGACAGGGAGCCTACGAAAGCAGTACTTC
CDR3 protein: CASSYNTVTGSLRKQYF

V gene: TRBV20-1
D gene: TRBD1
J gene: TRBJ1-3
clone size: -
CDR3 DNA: TGCAGTGCTAGGACAGGGGATGGAAACACCATATATTTT
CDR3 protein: CSARTGDGNTIYF

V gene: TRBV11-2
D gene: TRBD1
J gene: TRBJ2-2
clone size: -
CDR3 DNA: TGTGCCAGCAGCTCGCCTCCGGGACAGGGGGCCGAGGGCGGGGAGCTGTTTTTT
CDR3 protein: CASSSPPGQGAEGGELFF

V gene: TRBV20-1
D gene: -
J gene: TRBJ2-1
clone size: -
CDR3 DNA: TGCAGTGCTAGAGATCCCAGCCTCCACTACAATGAGCAGTTCTTC
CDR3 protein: CSARDPSLHYNEQFF